Below, 21 T cell receptor beta chains from the same sample are listed, as sequenced in a study of T-cell reconstitution after alpha-beta-depleted transplantation in children. Preparation of the TCRbeta library was carried out with unique molecular identifiers. MiXCR, applied by TCRdb to the PCR reads, yields one record per CDR3 protein. The sample includes about 460,000 distinct CDR3 sequences, 10% seen only once; the top ten take 2%. Sequenced here: PBMCs, sampled before TCRalphabeta/CD19-depleted stem cell transplant. These TCRs come from a child aged 2 to 15 with inherited bone marrow failure, due to receive a stem cell transplant.

This clonotype was found a few times. The gene calls are TRBV28 and TRBJ1-4; D possibly corresponds to TRBD1 (6 bases). The germline gives CDR1 MDHEN, CDR2 SYDVKM. V was pared by 5 bases and J by 8 bases, with 15 bases between. The CDR3 covers 14 residues. The CDR3 DNA is TGTGCCAGCAGTGCACAGGGCTTTAGGGAAAAACTGTTTTTT. It yields the protein CASSAQGFREKLFF.

This clonotype occurred many times. The rearrangement joins TRBV5-1 to TRBJ2-7, with TRBD2 matching 13 bases. J gave up 1 base and V 4 bases, and 2 bases lay outside the gene matches. Looked up from germline, CDR1 is SGHRS and CDR2 is YFSETQ. This CDR3 is built from 15 residues. The CDR3 protein is CASSGLAGASYEQYF. CDR3 in DNA: TGCGCCAGCAGCGGACTAGCGGGAGCATCCTACGAGCAGTACTTC.

At least ten counts were recorded for this clonotype. The chain has TRBV4-3 and TRBJ2-7; unclear D gene. This CDR3 region has 14 residues. Germline loops: CDR1 LGHNA, CDR2 YSLEER. Trimming stripped 0 bases from V and 4 bases from J, with 10 bases between. CDR3 in amino acids: CASSQDFLEYEQYF. The DNA of the CDR3 is TGCGCCAGCAGCCAAGATTTTCTGGAGTACGAGCAGTACTTC.

This clonotype was observed at least ten times. This chain connects TRBV4-3 to TRBJ2-3; TRBD2 is a possible D gene (6 bases). The germline CDR1 and CDR2 sequences are LGHNA and YSLEER. V was shortened by 1 base and J by 2 bases, with 13 bases between the two germline ends. This CDR3 is built from 16 residues. CDR3 coding DNA: TGCGCCAGCAGCCAAGCTCCGGGACTGGTCACAGATACGCAGTATTTT. Its protein product is CASSQAPGLVTDTQYF.

This chain joins TRBV9 and TRBJ2-3; tentative D call: TRBD2 (6 bases). This CDR3 comprises 16 residues. The germline gives CDR1 SGDLS, CDR2 YYNGEE. Between the trimmed V and J ends, which lost 4 bases and 4 bases, there was a span of 19 bases. CDR3 sequence reads: CASSPERASGADTQYF. The CDR3 DNA reads TGTGCCAGCAGCCCGGAGCGGGCTAGTGGCGCAGATACGCAGTATTTT.

This clonotype was detected ten times or more. The V call is TRBV7-2, the J call TRBJ2-7; D is undetermined. The V end was cut by 4 bases, the J end by 1 base, with 14 bases between. The CDR3 contains 15 residues. Germline assignment: CDR1 SGHTA and CDR2 FQGNSA. The CDR3 protein is CASSSEPTLSYEQYF. In nucleotides, the CDR3 is TGTGCCAGCAGCTCCGAACCGACACTTTCCTACGAGCAGTACTTC.

This clonotype was found a few times. The chain uses TRBV9 and TRBJ2-7, with a tentative D call TRBD1 (5 bases). The CDR3 length is 16 residues. Germline CDR1 reads SGDLS; CDR2 reads YYNGEE. The ends were cut back, 3 bases at V and 2 bases at J, with 18 bases in the middle. Written as DNA, the CDR3 is TGTGCCAGCAGCGGCCATCCAGGGTCGTACACCTACGAGCAGTACTTC. Residues: CASSGHPGSYTYEQYF.

V is TRBV9 and J is TRBJ2-6; D might be TRBD2 (6 bases). V dropped 0 bases and J dropped 0 bases, with 10 bases sitting between them. The CDR3 is 17 amino acids. Germline-derived CDR1 and CDR2 are SGDLS and YYNGEE. As DNA, the CDR3 is TGTGCCAGCAGCGTAGGCGGGGAGTCCTCTGGGGCCAACGTCCTGACTTTC. This encodes CASSVGGESSGANVLTF.

This clonotype occurred many times. This sequence joins TRBV9 and TRBJ2-1; 10 bases align to TRBD2. Per germline, CDR1 SGDLS and CDR2 YYNGEE. With 3 bases clipped from V and 7 bases from J, the junction kept 10 bases outside the gene matches. CDR3 size: 16 residues. The CDR3 sequence: CASSAPLLAGINEQFF. The CDR3 DNA reads as TGTGCCAGCAGCGCCCCCCTACTAGCGGGGATTAATGAGCAGTTCTTC.

This clonotype was found many times. The gene calls are TRBV5-6 and TRBJ2-1, with a possible D match to TRBD1 (6 bases). The V end was cut by 1 base, the J end by 2 bases, with 10 bases between. This CDR3 is 15 amino acids long. The germline V gene encodes CDR1 SGHDT and CDR2 YYEEEE. This chain's CDR3 is CASSLQGQTYNEQFF. DNA for the CDR3: TGTGCCAGCAGCTTGCAAGGACAGACCTACAATGAGCAGTTCTTC.

This clonotype was counted only a few times. The chain has TRBV7-8 and TRBJ2-7, with TRBD2 matching 10 bases. CDR3 size: 17 residues. Germline CDR1 SGHVS, CDR2 FQNEAQ. J lost 2 bases, V lost 0 bases, and 7 bases had no gene match. DNA of the CDR3: TGTGCCAGCAGCTTAGCTTTCCCCGGACTAGCGGCCTACGAGCAGTACTTC. It codes for CASSLAFPGLAAYEQYF.

The sample holds many counts of this clonotype. This chain uses TRBV28 with TRBJ2-7, with 8 bases matching TRBD1. The CDR3 has 18 amino acids. With 5 bases clipped from V and 5 bases from J, the junction kept 20 bases outside the gene matches. The germline V gene has CDR1 MDHEN and CDR2 SYDVKM. The CDR3 here is CASSPPFWNDRGRDEQYF. The CDR3 region has the DNA TGTGCCAGCAGTCCCCCTTTTTGGAACGACAGGGGTCGCGACGAGCAGTACTTC.

This clonotype showed up just a few times. The chain has TRBV27 and TRBJ2-3; TRBD2 matches 10 bases. CDR1 and CDR2 from the germline V gene are MNHEY and SMNVEV (reference sequence). The ends lost 0 bases at V and 5 bases at J; junction bases unmatched: 8. The CDR3 runs 17 residues. In DNA form, the CDR3 reads TGTGCCAGCAGTTTATCAGCTAGCGGGAGATGGTTAGATACGCAGTATTTT. This encodes CASSLSASGRWLDTQYF.

Of note for this clonotype: One junction end does not reproduce the germline sequence, and a read error may be involved. The chain links TRBV20-1 to TRBJ2-3, with 8 bases aligning to TRBD2. The CDR3 runs to 17 residues. Germline loops: CDR1 DFQATT, CDR2 SNEGSKA (reference sequence). CDR3 nucleotide sequence: TGCTGTGCTAGAGACTTGAGACTAGCGTTAAGCACAGATACGCAGTATTTT. Its protein is CCARDLRLALSTDTQYF.

This clonotype was found many times. CDR3 sequence reads: CASSLVRSSGANVLTF. The DNA of the CDR3 is TGTGCCAGCAGCTTAGTGCGGAGCTCTGGGGCCAACGTCCTGACTTTC. The chain carries TRBV7-2 and TRBJ2-6; D ambiguous. The CDR3 consists of 16 residues. V was trimmed by 1 base and J by 0 bases, leaving 7 bases between them. Per the germline V gene, CDR1 is SGHTA and CDR2 is FQGNSA.

This clonotype was seen many times. The chain carries TRBV10-1 and TRBJ1-2; 9 bases map to TRBD1. Germline trimming cut 2 bases from V and 4 bases from J; bases unmatched to any gene: 5. The length of the CDR3 is 15 residues. Germline CDR1 WNHNN, CDR2 SYGVQD (reference sequence). Here the CDR3 reads CASSEPTGGPYGYTF. CDR3 bases: TGCGCCAGCAGTGAGCCGACAGGGGGGCCCTATGGCTACACCTTC.

This clonotype was recorded many times. V usage is TRBV29-1 and J usage is TRBJ2-5, with 7 bases fitting TRBD2. The CDR3 has 13 amino acids. Germline V gene sequence: CDR1 SQVTM, CDR2 ANQGSEA. V lost 7 bases to trimming and J lost 2 bases; unmatched junction nucleotides: 7. CDR3 in amino acids: CSGSGAPQETQYF. As DNA, the CDR3 is TGCAGCGGGAGCGGGGCACCTCAAGAGACCCAGTACTTC.

This clonotype was observed at least ten times. The chain employs TRBV20-1 and TRBJ2-1; maybe TRBD2 (5 bases). Germline CDR1 reads DFQATT; CDR2 reads SNEGSKA (reference sequence). The CDR3 length is 14 residues. V dropped 6 bases and J dropped 0 bases, with 12 bases sitting between them. This chain's CDR3 is CSAVSGSSYNEQFF. In nucleotides, the CDR3 is TGCAGTGCAGTAAGCGGTAGCTCCTACAATGAGCAGTTCTTC.

This clonotype has just a few counts. The CDR3 nucleotides are TGCAGCGTTGCGCGACTAGGTCTCTACAATGAGCAGTTCTTC. This codes for CSVARLGLYNEQFF. The chain joins TRBV29-1 to TRBJ2-1; possibly TRBD2 for D (6 bases). The CDR3 is 14 amino acids. Germline-derived CDR1 and CDR2 are SQVTM and ANQGSEA. V was pared by 4 bases and J by 3 bases, with 13 bases between.

This clonotype was seen only a few times. V is TRBV18 and J is TRBJ2-2; D not resolved. This CDR3 has 18 residues. V dropped 3 bases and J dropped 1 base, with 18 bases sitting between them. CDR1 and CDR2 (germline): KGHSH, LQKENI. CDR3 region: CASSPRMADRGNTGELFF. In DNA form, the CDR3 reads TGTGCCAGCTCACCCCGGATGGCGGATAGAGGGAACACCGGGGAGCTGTTTTTT.

This chain links TRBV20-1 with TRBJ2-1; possibly TRBD2 for D (6 bases). This CDR3 is 15 amino acids long. Per the germline V gene, CDR1 is DFQATT and CDR2 is SNEGSKA (reference sequence). The germline V and J ends were trimmed by 3 bases and 8 bases, with 20 bases remaining between them. CDR3 nucleotides: TGCAGTGCTAGGGGGCCAAATACAGGCGGGGATGAGCAGTTCTTC. Translation gives CSARGPNTGGDEQFF.